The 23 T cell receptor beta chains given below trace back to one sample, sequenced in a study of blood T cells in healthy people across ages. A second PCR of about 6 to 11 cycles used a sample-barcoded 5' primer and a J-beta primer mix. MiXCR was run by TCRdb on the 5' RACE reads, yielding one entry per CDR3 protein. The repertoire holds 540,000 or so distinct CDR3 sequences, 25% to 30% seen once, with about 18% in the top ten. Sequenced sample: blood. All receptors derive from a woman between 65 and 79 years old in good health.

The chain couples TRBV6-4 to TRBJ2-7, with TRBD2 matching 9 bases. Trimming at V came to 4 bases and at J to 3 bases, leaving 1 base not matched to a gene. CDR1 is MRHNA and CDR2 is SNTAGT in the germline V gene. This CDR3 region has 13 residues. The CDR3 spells CASSGAGGYEQYF. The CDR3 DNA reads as TGTGCCAGCAGTGGAGCGGGGGGCTACGAGCAGTACTTC.

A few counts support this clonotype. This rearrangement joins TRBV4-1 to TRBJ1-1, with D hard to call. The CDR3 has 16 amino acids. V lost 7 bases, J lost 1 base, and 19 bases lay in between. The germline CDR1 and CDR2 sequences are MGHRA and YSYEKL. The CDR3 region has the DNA TGCGCCAGCACTTCTAGTTGGACTTTTGAGAACACTGAAGCTTTCTTT. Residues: CASTSSWTFENTEAFF.

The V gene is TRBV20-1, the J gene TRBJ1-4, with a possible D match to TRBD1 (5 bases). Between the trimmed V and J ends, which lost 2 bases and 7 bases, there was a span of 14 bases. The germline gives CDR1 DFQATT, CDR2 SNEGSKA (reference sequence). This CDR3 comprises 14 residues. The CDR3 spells CSARRRGGIEKLFF. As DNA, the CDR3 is TGCAGTGCTAGAAGAAGGGGAGGGATTGAAAAACTGTTTTTT.

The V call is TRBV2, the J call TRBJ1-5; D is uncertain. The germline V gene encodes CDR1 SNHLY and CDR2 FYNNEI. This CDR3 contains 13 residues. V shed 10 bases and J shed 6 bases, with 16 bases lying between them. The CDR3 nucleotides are TGTGCCATCCAGTCCAGGATAGGTCAGCCCCAGCATTTT. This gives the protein CAIQSRIGQPQHF. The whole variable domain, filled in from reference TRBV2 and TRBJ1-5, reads EPEVTQTPSHQVTQMGQEVILRCVPISNHLYFYWYRQILGQKVEFLVSFYNNEISEKSEIFDDQFSVERPDGSNFTLKIRSTKLEDSAMYFCAIQSRIGQPQHFGDGTRLSIL.

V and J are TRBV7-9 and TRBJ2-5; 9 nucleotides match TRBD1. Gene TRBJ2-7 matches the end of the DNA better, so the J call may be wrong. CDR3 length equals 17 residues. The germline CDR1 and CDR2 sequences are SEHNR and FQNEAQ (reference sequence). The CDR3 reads CASSLTWGQGESYEQYF. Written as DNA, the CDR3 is TGTGCCAGCAGCTTGACATGGGGACAGGGAGAGTCCTACGAGCAGTACTTC.

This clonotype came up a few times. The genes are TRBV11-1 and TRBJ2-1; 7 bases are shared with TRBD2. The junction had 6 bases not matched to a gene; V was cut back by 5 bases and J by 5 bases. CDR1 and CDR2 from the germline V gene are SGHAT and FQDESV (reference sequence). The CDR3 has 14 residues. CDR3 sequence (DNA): TGTGCCAGCAGCCAGCGGGACGGCAACAATGAGCAGTTCTTC. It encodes CASSQRDGNNEQFF.

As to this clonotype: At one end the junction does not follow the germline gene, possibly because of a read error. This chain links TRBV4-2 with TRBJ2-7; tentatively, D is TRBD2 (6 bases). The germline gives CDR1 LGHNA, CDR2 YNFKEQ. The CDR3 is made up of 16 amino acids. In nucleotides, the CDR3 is TGTGCCAGCAGCGAGGGAGGTTGGCGGGGCTCCTGCGAGCAGTACTTC. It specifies CASSEGGWRGSCEQYF.

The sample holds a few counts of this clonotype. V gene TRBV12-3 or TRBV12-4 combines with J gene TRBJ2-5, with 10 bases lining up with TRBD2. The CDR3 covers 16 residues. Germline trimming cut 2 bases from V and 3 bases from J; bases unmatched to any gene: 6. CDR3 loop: CASSLRSGGLEETQYF. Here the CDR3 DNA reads TGTGCCAGCAGTTTACGTAGCGGGGGGTTGGAAGAGACCCAGTACTTC.

The CDR3 region is CASSLRGRGHGGYTF. Written as DNA, the CDR3 is TGTGCCAGCAGCCTGAGGGGCAGGGGGCATGGTGGCTACACCTTC. This chain uses TRBV27 with TRBJ1-2, with 8 bases lining up with TRBD1. CDR3 length equals 15 residues. Germline V lookup: CDR1 MNHEY, CDR2 SMNVEV (reference sequence). The ends lost 6 bases at V and 7 bases at J; junction bases unmatched: 13.

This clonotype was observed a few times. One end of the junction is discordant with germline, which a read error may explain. CDR3: CASSLDGTGGYYGYAF. The CDR3 nucleotides read TGTGCCAGCAGCTTAGACGGGACAGGGGGGTACTATGGCTACGCTTTC. V is TRBV11-2 and J is TRBJ1-2, with 11 bases identical to TRBD1. CDR3 length equals 16 residues. Germline CDR1 reads SGHAT; CDR2 reads FQNNGV. The variable domain in full, with the rest retrieved from reference TRBV11-2 and TRBJ1-2, is EAGVAQSPRYKIIEKRQSVAFWCNPISGHATLYWYQQILGQGPKLLIQFQNNGVVDDSQLPKDRFSAERLKGVDSTLKIQPAKLEDSAVYLCASSLDGTGGYYGYAFGSGTRLTVV.

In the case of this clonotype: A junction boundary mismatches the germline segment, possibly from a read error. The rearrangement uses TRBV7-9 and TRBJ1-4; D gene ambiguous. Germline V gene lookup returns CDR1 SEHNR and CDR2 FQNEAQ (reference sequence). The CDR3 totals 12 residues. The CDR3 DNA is TGTACCAGCAGCCTAGCAGACGAAAAACTGTTTTTT. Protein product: CTSSLADEKLFF.

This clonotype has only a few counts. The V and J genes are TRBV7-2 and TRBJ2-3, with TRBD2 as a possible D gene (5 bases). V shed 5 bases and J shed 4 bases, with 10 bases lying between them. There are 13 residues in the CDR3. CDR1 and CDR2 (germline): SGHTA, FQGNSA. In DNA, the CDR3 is TGTGCCAGCAGCGTGCGGACTGCAGATACGCAGTATTTT. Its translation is CASSVRTADTQYF.

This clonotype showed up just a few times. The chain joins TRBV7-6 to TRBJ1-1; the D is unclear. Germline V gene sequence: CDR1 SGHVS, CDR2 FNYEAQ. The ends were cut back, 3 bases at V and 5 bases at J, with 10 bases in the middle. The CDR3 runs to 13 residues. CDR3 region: CASSLVTETEAFF. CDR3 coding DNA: TGTGCCAGCAGCTTGGTAACGGAGACTGAAGCTTTCTTT.

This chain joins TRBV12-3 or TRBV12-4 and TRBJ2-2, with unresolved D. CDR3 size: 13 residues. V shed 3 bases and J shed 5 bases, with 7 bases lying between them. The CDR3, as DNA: TGTGCCAGCAGTTTTGTAGCTACCGGGGAGCTGTTTTTT. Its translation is CASSFVATGELFF.

The CDR3 sequence: CASSFIRGGQTANYGYTF. The CDR3 coding sequence is TGTGCCAGCAGCTTTATAAGAGGGGGACAGACCGCTAACTATGGCTACACCTTC. The chain uses TRBV7-9 and TRBJ1-2, with TRBD1 matching over 7 bases. The CDR3 has 18 amino acids. The trim removed 3 bases at V and 0 bases at J, leaving 13 bases unmatched. Germline assignment: CDR1 SEHNR and CDR2 FQNEAQ (reference sequence).

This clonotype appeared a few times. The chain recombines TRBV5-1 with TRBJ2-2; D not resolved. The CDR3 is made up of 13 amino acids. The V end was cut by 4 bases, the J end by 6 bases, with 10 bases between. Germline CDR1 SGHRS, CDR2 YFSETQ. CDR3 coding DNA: TGCGCCAGCAGCAAAGACACTGCCGGGGAGCTGTTTTTT. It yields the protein CASSKDTAGELFF.

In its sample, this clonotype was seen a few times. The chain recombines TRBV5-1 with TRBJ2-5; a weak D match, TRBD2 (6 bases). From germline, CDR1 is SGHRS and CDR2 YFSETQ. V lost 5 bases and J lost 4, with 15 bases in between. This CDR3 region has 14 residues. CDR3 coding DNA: TGCGCCAGCAGAGGACTAACTCTCCTAGAGACCCAGTACTTC. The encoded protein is CASRGLTLLETQYF. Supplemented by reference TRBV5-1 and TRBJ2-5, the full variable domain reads KAGVTQTPRYLIKTRGQQVTLSCSPISGHRSVSWYQQTPGQGLQFLFEYFSETQRNKGNFPGRFSGRQFSNSRSEMNVSTLELGDSALYLCASRGLTLLETQYFGPGTRLLVL.

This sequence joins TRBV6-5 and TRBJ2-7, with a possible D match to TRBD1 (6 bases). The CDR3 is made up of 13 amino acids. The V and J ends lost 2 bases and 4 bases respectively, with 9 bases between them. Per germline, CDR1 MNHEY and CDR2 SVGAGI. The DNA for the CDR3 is TGTGCCAGCAGTTACGGCAGGGGATACGAGCAGTACTTC. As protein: CASSYGRGYEQYF.

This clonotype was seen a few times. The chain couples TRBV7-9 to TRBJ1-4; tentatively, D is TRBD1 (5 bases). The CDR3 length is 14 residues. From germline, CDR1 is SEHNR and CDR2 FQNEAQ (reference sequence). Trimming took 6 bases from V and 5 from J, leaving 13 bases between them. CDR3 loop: CASSRDRFNEKLFF. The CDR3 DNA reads TGTGCCAGCAGTCGTGACAGATTCAATGAAAAACTGTTTTTT.

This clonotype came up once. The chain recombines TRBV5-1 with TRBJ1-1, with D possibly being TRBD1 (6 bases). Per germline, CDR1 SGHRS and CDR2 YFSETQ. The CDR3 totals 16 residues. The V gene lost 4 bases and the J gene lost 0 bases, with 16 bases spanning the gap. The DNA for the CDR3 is TGCGCCAGCAGCAGAACAGGGTATTTCGTGAACACTGAAGCTTTCTTT. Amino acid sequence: CASSRTGYFVNTEAFF.

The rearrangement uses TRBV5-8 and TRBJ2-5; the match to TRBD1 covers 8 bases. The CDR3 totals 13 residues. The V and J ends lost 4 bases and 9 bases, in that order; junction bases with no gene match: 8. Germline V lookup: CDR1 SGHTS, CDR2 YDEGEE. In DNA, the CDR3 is TGTGCCAGCAGCCGGACAGGGCGTGAGGCCCAGTACTTC. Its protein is CASSRTGREAQYF. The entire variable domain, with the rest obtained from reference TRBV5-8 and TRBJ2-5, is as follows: EAGVTQSPTHLIKTRGQQATLRCSPISGHTSVYWYQQALGLGLQFLLWYDEGEERNRGNFPPRFSGRQFPNYSSELNVNALELEDSALYLCASSRTGREAQYFGPGTRLLVL.

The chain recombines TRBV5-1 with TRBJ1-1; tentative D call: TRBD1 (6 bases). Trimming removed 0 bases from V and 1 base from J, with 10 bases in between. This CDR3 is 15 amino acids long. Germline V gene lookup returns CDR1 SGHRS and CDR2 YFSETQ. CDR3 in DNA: TGCGCCAGCAGCTTGGGGTCAGGGGAGAACACTGAAGCTTTCTTT. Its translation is CASSLGSGENTEAFF.

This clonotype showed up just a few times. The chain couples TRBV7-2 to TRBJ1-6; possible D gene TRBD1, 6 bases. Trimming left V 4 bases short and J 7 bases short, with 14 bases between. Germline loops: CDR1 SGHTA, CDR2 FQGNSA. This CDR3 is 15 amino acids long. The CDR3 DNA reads TGTGCCAGCAGCTGGGGGCCGACAGGCAATTCACCCCTCCACTTT. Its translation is CASSWGPTGNSPLHF.